A single sample is the source of the 22 T cell receptor beta chains below, sequenced in a study of CD8 T cells in ankylosing spondylitis. TCRdb recomputed calls from the 5' RACE reads with MiXCR, one row per CDR3 protein. The table shows roughly 160,000 distinct CDR3 sequences, with approximately 9.9% occurring only once. Sequencing used blood, either unsorted or a sorted T cell fraction (not recorded which). These receptors were obtained from a female donor with ankylosing spondylitis or in good health (not recorded which).

This sequence joins TRBV21-1 and TRBJ1-5. TRBV21-1 is given as a pseudogene. This CDR3 contains 14 residues. CDR3 loop: CASSPNRNNQPQHF. DNA of the CDR3: TGTGCCAGCAGCCCGAACAGAAACAATCAGCCCCAGCATTTT.

This clonotype was counted only a few times. This chain uses TRBV4-2 with TRBJ2-1; weak D call: TRBD2 (5 bases). CDR3 size: 15 residues. Trimming removed 0 bases from V and 10 bases from J, with 16 bases in between. The germline gives CDR1 LGHNA, CDR2 YNFKEQ. CDR3 residues: CASSQEAEYETEQFF. In DNA, the CDR3 is TGTGCCAGCAGCCAAGAAGCGGAGTATGAGACGGAGCAGTTCTTC.

J is TRBJ2-7 and V is TRBV12-3 or TRBV12-4; perhaps D is TRBD1 or TRBD2 (7 bases each). The ends were cut back, 3 bases at V and 4 bases at J, with 13 bases in the middle. The CDR3 has 14 amino acids. The CDR3 nucleotides read TGTGCCAGCAGTTTGAGCCAGGGGGGGTACGAGCAGTACTTC. Translating it yields CASSLSQGGYEQYF.

This clonotype has just a few counts. This chain links TRBV24-1 with TRBJ2-1; 7 bases match TRBD2. The CDR3 covers 13 residues. In germline, CDR1 is KGHDR, CDR2 SFDVKD. J was trimmed by 4 bases and V by 9 bases; bases with no gene match: 5. For the CDR3, the DNA is TGTGCCACCGCGGCGGGAGCTTACAATGAGCAGTTCTTC. This encodes CATAAGAYNEQFF.

This clonotype was detected a few times. The rearrangement links TRBV5-5 to TRBJ1-1; D possibly corresponds to TRBD1 (6 bases). CDR1 and CDR2 (germline): SGHKS, YYEKEE (reference sequence). V was shortened by 2 bases and J by 6 bases, with 11 bases between the two germline ends. The CDR3 contains 13 residues. DNA for the CDR3: TGTGCCAGCAGCTTAACAGGGTCCCCTGAAGCTTTCTTT. This gives the protein CASSLTGSPEAFF.

This clonotype has a handful of counts. This chain joins TRBV15 and TRBJ2-1; no firm D call. The germline V gene has CDR1 LNHNV and CDR2 YYDKDF (reference sequence). The CDR3 has 13 amino acids. With 3 bases removed from V and 10 bases from J, the gap between germline ends came to 13 bases. In DNA form, the CDR3 reads TGTGCCACCAGCAGCCGGATCCTTAAGGAGCAGTTCTTC. It is translated as CATSSRILKEQFF.

In this sample, this clonotype turned up a few times. The chain has TRBV27 and TRBJ2-6; possible D gene TRBD1, 5 bases. The CDR3 has 14 residues. Germline CDR1 MNHEY, CDR2 SMNVEV (reference sequence). The V end lost 7 bases, the J end lost 7 bases, and 14 bases lay between the germline ends. The CDR3 sequence: CASNRYTGANVLTF. CDR3 nucleotides: TGTGCCAGCAATCGGTATACAGGAGCCAACGTCCTGACTTTC.

This clonotype was detected many times. J is TRBJ1-4 and V is TRBV24-1; TRBD1 might be the D (5 bases). The CDR3 consists of 15 residues. Trimming removed 1 base from V and 7 bases from J, with 12 bases in between. Germline loops: CDR1 KGHDR, CDR2 SFDVKD. CDR3 in amino acids: CATSDFQQGGEKLFF. For the CDR3, the DNA is TGTGCCACCAGTGATTTTCAGCAGGGTGGTGAAAAACTGTTTTTT.

In this sample, this clonotype turned up a few times. The rearrangement links TRBV19 to TRBJ2-1; D may be TRBD1 (5 bases). Looked up from germline, CDR1 is LNHDA and CDR2 is SQIVND (reference sequence). V gave up 0 bases and J gave up 9 bases, with 27 bases separating them. This CDR3 region has 19 residues. The CDR3 sequence: CASSIDPVKRGMVGSEQFF. The CDR3 DNA follows: TGTGCCAGTAGTATAGATCCGGTGAAAAGGGGTATGGTAGGCAGTGAGCAGTTCTTC.

This clonotype has a handful of counts. The chain uses TRBV7-8 and TRBJ2-3; D could derive from TRBD1 or TRBD2 (5 bases each). Trimming stripped 3 bases from V and 0 bases from J, with 10 bases between. This CDR3 has 15 residues. Germline CDR1 SGHVS, CDR2 FQNEAQ. CDR3 bases: TGTGCCAGCAGCTTGGGGGTTGCTAGCACAGATACGCAGTATTTT. It translates to CASSLGVASTDTQYF.

The chain employs TRBV6-2 or TRBV6-3 and TRBJ2-7; 7 bases agree with TRBD1. Germline V CDR1 and CDR2: MNHEY, SVGEGT. The CDR3 sequence is 15 residues long. V lost 2 bases and J lost 5; bases outside the gene matches: 9. CDR3 sequence: CASSYPPGQRNEQYF. The DNA of the CDR3 is TGTGCCAGCAGTTACCCCCCGGGACAGAGGAACGAGCAGTACTTC.

CDR3 sequence (DNA): TGTGCCAGCAGGACAGGGAGGAACACTGAAGCTTTCTTT. Protein product: CASRTGRNTEAFF. The chain combines TRBV2 with TRBJ1-1, with TRBD1 matching over 7 bases. This CDR3 spans 13 amino acids. Unmatched junction bases numbered 2, after V lost 6 bases and J lost 1 base. Germline V CDR1 and CDR2: SNHLY, FYNNEI.

This clonotype was found a few times. The chain uses TRBV11-2 and TRBJ1-6; possibly TRBD1 for D (5 bases). This CDR3 has 17 residues. Germline CDR1 SGHAT, CDR2 FQNNGV. V lost 4 bases and J lost 7, with 20 bases in between. The CDR3 protein is CASSSPRGFVPNSPLHF. CDR3 nucleotides: TGTGCCAGCAGCTCGCCCCGGGGGTTTGTCCCGAATTCACCCCTCCACTTT.

V usage is TRBV5-6 and J usage is TRBJ2-3, with 13 bases that match TRBD2. This CDR3 has 18 amino acids. CDR1 SGHDT and CDR2 YYEEEE come from the germline V gene. With 5 bases clipped from V and 2 bases from J, the junction kept 11 bases outside the gene matches. CDR3 in amino acids: CASSSGLAGTSPTDTQYF. The DNA for the CDR3 is TGTGCCAGCAGTTCGGGACTAGCGGGAACTTCCCCCACAGATACGCAGTATTTT.

The sample holds one count of this clonotype. Possible read error: a much larger clone is one base away. CDR3 sequence (DNA): TGCAGCGTTGAACCTCTCAAAGGTTGGGATTACGAGCAGTACTTC. Residues: CSVEPLKGWDYEQYF. This sequence joins TRBV29-1 and TRBJ2-7; D is unclear. The germline gives CDR1 SQVTM, CDR2 ANQGSEA. This CDR3 is built from 15 residues. V lost 2 bases to trimming and J lost 4 bases, with 18 bases between them.

This clonotype was seen at least ten times. V and J are TRBV9 and TRBJ2-3; 9 nucleotides align to TRBD1. J lost 6 bases, V lost 3 bases, and 8 bases had no gene match. Germline assignment: CDR1 SGDLS and CDR2 YYNGEE. The CDR3 is 15 residues long. DNA of the CDR3: TGTGCCAGCAGCGCGCAGGGACAGGGATTGGATACGCAGTATTTT. The encoded protein is CASSAQGQGLDTQYF. Full variable domain (missing parts from reference TRBV9 and TRBJ2-3): DSGVTQTPKHLITATGQRVTLRCSPRSGDLSVYWYQQSLDQGLQFLIQYYNGEERAKGNILERFSAQQFPDLHSELNLSSLELGDSALYFCASSAQGQGLDTQYFGPGTRLTVL.

This clonotype has more than one count but fewer than ten. The J gene is TRBJ2-7, the V gene TRBV20-1; D not resolved. The CDR3 covers 12 residues. Trimming removed 0 bases from V and 3 bases from J, with 6 bases in between. CDR1 and CDR2 (germline): DFQATT, SNEGSKA (reference sequence). The chain's CDR3 is CSARDEYYEQYF. The DNA for the CDR3 is TGCAGTGCTAGAGATGAATACTACGAGCAGTACTTC.

This clonotype was found a few times. The chain carries TRBV9 and TRBJ2-7, with D perhaps TRBD2 (5 bases). Germline CDR1 SGDLS, CDR2 YYNGEE. V was pared by 0 bases and J by 2 bases, with 9 bases between. The length of the CDR3 is 14 residues. CDR3 nucleotide sequence: TGTGCCAGCAGCGTAGGAGGGTCTACCTACGAGCAGTACTTC. This encodes CASSVGGSTYEQYF.

The chain carries TRBV7-9 and TRBJ2-5; 7 bases align to TRBD1. The CDR3 runs 15 residues. With 5 bases clipped from V and 4 bases from J, the junction kept 10 bases outside the gene matches. In germline, CDR1 is SEHNR, CDR2 FQNEAQ (reference sequence). CDR3 in amino acids: CASSPRYRGGETQYF. DNA of the CDR3: TGTGCCAGCAGCCCCAGATACAGGGGTGGAGAGACCCAGTACTTC.

This clonotype was counted only a few times. This sequence joins TRBV9 and TRBJ1-3, with a tentative D call TRBD1 (6 bases). Germline lookup yields CDR1 SGDLS and CDR2 YYNGEE. The CDR3 spans 14 residues. V dropped 4 bases and J dropped 9 bases, with 17 bases sitting between them. The CDR3 DNA follows: TGTGCCAGCAGCCCTAGGGGGGGGATGACCACCATATATTTT. Its translation: CASSPRGGMTTIYF.

In its sample, this clonotype was seen a few times. For the CDR3, the DNA is TGTGCCATCAGGGGAGCGGGCCCCGCATCACCCCTCCACTTT. Its translation: CAIRGAGPASPLHF. V usage is TRBV10-3 and J usage is TRBJ1-6; D gene uncertain. Trimming pared 6 bases from V and 10 bases from J, leaving 16 bases between. The CDR3 runs to 14 residues. Per germline, CDR1 ENHRY and CDR2 SYGVKD.

In this sample, this clonotype turned up many times. CDR3 amino acids: CASSSRDSSYNEQFF. The CDR3 nucleotides read TGTGCCAGCAGCTCCCGGGACAGCTCATACAATGAGCAGTTCTTC. The gene calls are TRBV5-5 and TRBJ2-1; 7 positions agree with TRBD1. Germline assignment: CDR1 SGHKS and CDR2 YYEKEE (reference sequence). Losses at the gene ends were 3 bases for V and 4 bases for J; bases not matched to a gene: 7. This CDR3 contains 15 residues.